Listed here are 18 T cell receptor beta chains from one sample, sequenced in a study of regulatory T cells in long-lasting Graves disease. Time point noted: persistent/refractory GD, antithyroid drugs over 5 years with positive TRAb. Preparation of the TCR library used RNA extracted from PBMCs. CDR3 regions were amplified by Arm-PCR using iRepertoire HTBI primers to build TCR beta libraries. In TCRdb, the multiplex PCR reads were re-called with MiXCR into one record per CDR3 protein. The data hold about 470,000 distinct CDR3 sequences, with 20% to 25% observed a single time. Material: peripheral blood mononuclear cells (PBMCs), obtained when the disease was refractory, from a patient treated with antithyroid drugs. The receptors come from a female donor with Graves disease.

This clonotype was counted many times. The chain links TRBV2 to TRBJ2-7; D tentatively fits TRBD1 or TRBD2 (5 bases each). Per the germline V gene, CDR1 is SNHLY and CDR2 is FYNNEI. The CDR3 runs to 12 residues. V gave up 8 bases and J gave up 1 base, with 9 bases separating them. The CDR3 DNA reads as TGTGCCAGCCGCAGGGAGTCCTACGAGCAGTACTTC. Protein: CASRRESYEQYF.

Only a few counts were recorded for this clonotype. The CDR3, as DNA: TGCAGCGTTCCGGTAGGGCCTACGAGGTTTTTT. Amino acids: CSVPVGPTRFF. This chain links TRBV29-1 with TRBJ1-4; D gene unclear. Germline lookup yields CDR1 SQVTM and CDR2 ANQGSEA. The CDR3 totals 11 residues. V was shortened by 5 bases and J by 16 bases, with 17 bases between the two germline ends. Combining the CDR3 with reference TRBV29-1 and TRBJ1-4 gives the whole variable domain SAVISQKPSRDICQRGTSLTIQCQVDSQVTMMFWYRQQPGQSLTLIATANQGSEATYESGFVIDKFPISRPNLTFSTLTVSNMSPEDSSIYLCSVPVGPTRFFGSGTQLSVL.

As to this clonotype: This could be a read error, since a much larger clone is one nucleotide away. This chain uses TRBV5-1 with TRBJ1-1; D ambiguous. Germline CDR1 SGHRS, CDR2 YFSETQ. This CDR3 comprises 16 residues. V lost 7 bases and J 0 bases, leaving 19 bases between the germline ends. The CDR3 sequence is CASGWAGGKMNTEAFF. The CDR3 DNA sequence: TGCGCCAGCGGCTGGGCAGGCGGGAAAATGAACACTGAAGCTTTCTTT.

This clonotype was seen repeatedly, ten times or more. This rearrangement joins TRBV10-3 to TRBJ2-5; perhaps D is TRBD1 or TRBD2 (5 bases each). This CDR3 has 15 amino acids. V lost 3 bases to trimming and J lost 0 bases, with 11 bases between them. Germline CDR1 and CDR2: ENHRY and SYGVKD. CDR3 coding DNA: TGTGCCATCAGTGACCGGGACGGGAACCAAGAGACCCAGTACTTC. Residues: CAISDRDGNQETQYF.

CDR3: CAMAGDSTGELFF. CDR3 nucleotides: TGTGCCATGGCGGGAGATTCCACCGGGGAGCTGTTTTTT. The rearrangement uses TRBV10-3 and TRBJ2-2; 7 bases align to TRBD2. The CDR3 is 13 residues long. The germline V gene encodes CDR1 ENHRY and CDR2 SYGVKD. J gave up 4 bases and V 9 bases, and 5 bases lay outside the gene matches.

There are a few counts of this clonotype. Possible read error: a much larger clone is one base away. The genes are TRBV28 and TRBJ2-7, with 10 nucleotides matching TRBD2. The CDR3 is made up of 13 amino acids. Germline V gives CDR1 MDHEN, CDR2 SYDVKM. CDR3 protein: CVSSEASGRSRGF. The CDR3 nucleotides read TGTGTCAGCAGTGAGGCTAGCGGGAGATCAAGGGGCTTC.

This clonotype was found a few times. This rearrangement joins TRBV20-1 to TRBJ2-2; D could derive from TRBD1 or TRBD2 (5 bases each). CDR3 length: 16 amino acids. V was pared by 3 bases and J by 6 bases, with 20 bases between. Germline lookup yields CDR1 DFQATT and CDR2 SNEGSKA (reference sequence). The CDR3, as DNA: TGCAGTGCTAGCTCTACCATGTGGGGGTTGTCCGGGGAGCTGTTTTTT. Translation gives CSASSTMWGLSGELFF.

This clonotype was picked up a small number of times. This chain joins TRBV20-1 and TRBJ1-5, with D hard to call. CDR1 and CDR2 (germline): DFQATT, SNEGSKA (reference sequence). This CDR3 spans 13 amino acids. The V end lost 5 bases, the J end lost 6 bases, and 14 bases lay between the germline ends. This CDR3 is CSAGHRRAQPQHF. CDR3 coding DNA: TGCAGTGCTGGCCACAGAAGGGCTCAGCCCCAGCATTTT.

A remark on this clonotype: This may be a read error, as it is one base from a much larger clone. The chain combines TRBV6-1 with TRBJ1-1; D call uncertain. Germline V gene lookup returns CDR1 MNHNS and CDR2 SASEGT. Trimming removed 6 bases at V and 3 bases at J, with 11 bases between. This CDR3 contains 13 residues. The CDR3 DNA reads TGTGCCAGCAGCCCTCAAGCGTACACTGAAGCTTTCTTT. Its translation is CASSPQAYTEAFF.

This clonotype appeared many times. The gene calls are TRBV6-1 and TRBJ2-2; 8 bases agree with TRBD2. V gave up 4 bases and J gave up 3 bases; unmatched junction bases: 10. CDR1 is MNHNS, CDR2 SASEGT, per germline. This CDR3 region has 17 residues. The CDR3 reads CASSVALADPHTGELFF. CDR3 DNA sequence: TGTGCCAGCAGTGTCGCACTAGCGGACCCACACACCGGGGAGCTGTTTTTT.

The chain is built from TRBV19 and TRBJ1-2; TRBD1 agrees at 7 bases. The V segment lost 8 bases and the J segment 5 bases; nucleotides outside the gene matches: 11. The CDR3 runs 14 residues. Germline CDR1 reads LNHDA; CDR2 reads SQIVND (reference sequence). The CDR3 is CASSSQGLPYGYTF. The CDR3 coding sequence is TGTGCCAGTTCGTCACAGGGGCTACCATATGGCTACACCTTC. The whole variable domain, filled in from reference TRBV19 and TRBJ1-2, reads DGGITQSPKYLFRKEGQNVTLSCEQNLNHDAMYWYRQDPGQGLRLIYYSQIVNDFQKGDIAEGYSVSREKKESFPLTVTSAQKNPTAFYLCASSSQGLPYGYTFGSGTRLTVV.

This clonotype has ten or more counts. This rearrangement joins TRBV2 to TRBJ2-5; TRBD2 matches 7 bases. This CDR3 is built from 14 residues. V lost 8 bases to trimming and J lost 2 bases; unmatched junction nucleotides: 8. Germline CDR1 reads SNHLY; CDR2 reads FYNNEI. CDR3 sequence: CASEGLPRQETQYF. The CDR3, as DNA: TGTGCCAGCGAGGGACTACCAAGGCAAGAGACCCAGTACTTC.

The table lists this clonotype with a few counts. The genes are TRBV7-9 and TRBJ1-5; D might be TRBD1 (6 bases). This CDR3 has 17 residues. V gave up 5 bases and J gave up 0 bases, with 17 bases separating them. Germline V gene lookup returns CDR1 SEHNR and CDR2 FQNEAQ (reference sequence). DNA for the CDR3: TGTGCCAGCAGCCGGACAGAAAATTTCAATAGCAATCAGCCCCAGCATTTT. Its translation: CASSRTENFNSNQPQHF.

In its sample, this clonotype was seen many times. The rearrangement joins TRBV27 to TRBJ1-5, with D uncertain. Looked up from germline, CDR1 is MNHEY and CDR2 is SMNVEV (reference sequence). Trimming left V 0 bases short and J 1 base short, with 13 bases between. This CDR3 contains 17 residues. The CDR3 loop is CASSLSLRGSSNQPQHF. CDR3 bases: TGTGCCAGCAGTTTATCACTGCGGGGATCCAGCAATCAGCCCCAGCATTTT.

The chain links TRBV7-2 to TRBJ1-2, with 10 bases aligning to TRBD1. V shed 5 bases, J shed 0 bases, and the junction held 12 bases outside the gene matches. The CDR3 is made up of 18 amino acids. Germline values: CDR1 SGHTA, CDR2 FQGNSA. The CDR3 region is CASSPEGVGQGANYGYTF. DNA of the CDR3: TGTGCCAGCAGCCCGGAAGGGGTTGGACAGGGGGCTAACTATGGCTACACCTTC.

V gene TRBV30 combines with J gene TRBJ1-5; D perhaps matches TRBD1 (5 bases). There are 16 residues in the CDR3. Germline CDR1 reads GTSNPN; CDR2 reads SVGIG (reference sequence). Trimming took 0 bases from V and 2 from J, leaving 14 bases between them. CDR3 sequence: CAWSVLGGEGNQPQHF. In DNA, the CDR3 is TGTGCCTGGAGTGTACTGGGGGGAGAAGGCAATCAGCCCCAGCATTTT. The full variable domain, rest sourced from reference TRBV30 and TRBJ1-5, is SQTIHQWPATLVQPVGSPLSLECTVEGTSNPNLYWYRQAAGRGLQLLFYSVGIGQISSEVPQNLSASRPQDRQFILSSKKLLLSDSGFYLCAWSVLGGEGNQPQHFGDGTRLSIL.

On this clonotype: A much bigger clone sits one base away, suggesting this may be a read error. The CDR3 DNA reads as TGTGCCAGCGGTGGGGGGAGGGGTGGTACTGAAGCTTTCTTT. Its translation: CASGGGRGGTEAFF. This chain connects TRBV27 to TRBJ1-1; tentative D call: TRBD1 (5 bases). V lost 8 bases, J lost 5 bases, and 18 bases lay in between. Germline V gene lookup returns CDR1 MNHEY and CDR2 SMNVEV (reference sequence). This CDR3 has 14 residues.

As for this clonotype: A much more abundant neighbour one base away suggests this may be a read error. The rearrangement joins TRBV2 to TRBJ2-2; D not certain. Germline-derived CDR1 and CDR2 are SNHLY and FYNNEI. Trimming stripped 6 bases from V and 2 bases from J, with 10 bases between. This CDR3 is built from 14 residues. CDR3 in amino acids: CASRGNPNTGELFF. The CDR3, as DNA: TGTGCCAGCAGGGGGAACCCAAACACCGGGGAGCTGTTTTTT.